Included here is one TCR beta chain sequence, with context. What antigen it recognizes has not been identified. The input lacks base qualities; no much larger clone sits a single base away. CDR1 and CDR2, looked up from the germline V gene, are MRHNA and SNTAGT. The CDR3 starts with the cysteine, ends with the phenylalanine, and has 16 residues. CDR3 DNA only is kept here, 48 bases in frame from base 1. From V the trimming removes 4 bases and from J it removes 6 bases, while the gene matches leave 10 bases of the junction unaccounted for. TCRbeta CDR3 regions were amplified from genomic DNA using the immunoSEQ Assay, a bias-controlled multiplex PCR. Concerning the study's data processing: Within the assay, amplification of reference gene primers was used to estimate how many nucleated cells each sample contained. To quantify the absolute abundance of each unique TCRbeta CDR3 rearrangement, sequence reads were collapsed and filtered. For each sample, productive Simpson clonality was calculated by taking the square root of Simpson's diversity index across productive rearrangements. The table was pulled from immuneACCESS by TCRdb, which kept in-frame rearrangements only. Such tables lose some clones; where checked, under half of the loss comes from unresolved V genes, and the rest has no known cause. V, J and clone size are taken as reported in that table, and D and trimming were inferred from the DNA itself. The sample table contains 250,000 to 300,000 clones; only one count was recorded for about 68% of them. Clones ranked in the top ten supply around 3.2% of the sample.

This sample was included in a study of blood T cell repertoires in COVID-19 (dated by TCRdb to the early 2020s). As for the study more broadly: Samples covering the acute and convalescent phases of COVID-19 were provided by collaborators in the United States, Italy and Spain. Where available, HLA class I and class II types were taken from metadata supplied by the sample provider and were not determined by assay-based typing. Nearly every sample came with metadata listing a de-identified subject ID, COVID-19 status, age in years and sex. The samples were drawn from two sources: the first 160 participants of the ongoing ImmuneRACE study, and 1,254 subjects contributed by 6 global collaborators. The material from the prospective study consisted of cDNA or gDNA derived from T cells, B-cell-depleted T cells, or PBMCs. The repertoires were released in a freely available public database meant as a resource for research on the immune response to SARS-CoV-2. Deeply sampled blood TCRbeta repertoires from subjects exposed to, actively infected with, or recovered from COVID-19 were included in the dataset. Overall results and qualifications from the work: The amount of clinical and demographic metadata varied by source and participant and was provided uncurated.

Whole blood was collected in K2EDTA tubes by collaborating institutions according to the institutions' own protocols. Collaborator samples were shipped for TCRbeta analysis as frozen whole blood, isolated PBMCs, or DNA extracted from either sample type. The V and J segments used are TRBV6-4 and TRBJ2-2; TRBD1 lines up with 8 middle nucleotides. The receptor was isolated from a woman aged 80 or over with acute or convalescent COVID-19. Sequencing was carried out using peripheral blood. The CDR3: CASSAAGGVKAGELFF. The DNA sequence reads TGTGCCAGCAGTGCCGCAGGGGGCGTCAAGGCCGGGGAGCTGTTTTTT.